This T cell receptor (beta chain) is drawn from a study of blood T cell repertoires in COVID-19 (TCRdb year 2020). Concerning the study at large: Samples from collaborators originated in the United States, Italy and Spain and spanned both the acute and convalescent phases of COVID-19. Where HLA class I and class II types were available, the types were taken from metadata supplied by the sample provider, not from assay-based typing. The samples were drawn from two sources: the first 160 participants of the ongoing ImmuneRACE study, and about 1,300 subjects contributed by 6 global collaborators. Sample metadata almost always included a de-identified subject ID, COVID-19 status, age in years and sex. The material from the prospective study consisted of cDNA or gDNA derived from T cells, B-cell-depleted T cells, or PBMCs. The repertoires were released in a freely available public database intended as a resource for research on the immune response to SARS-CoV-2. Deeply sampled blood TCRbeta repertoires from subjects exposed to, actively infected with, or recovered from COVID-19 were included in the dataset. Broad study findings and their caveats: How much clinical and demographic metadata was included differed by source and by participant, and the metadata was provided uncurated.

As concerns this clone: What this receptor recognizes is not known. The input lacks base qualities; no much larger clone sits a single base away.

TCRbeta CDR3 regions were amplified from genomic DNA using the immunoSEQ Assay, a bias-controlled multiplex PCR. As for how the authors treated the data: The number of nucleated cells in each sample was estimated from the amplification of reference gene primers within the assay. To quantify the absolute abundance of each unique TCRbeta CDR3 rearrangement, sequence reads were collapsed and filtered. Productive Simpson clonality was computed per sample as the square root of Simpson's diversity index over productive rearrangements. The immuneACCESS repertoire file appears here via TCRdb, limited to in-frame rearrangements. These files lack a portion of the clones; in checked studies, under half of the deficit traces to unresolved V genes, and the cause of the others is not known. The V and J calls and clone size were taken over from that table, and D and trimming were inferred from the DNA. Across this sample there are about 310,000 clones, with 87% seen only once. The ten largest clones add up to around 8.9% of the sample.

Participants in the prospective study were aged 18 to 89 years, lived in 24 United States geographic areas, and enrolled through a virtual design. To assign participants to cohorts, the prospective study relied on clinical history that participants themselves reported in a screening survey and a study questionnaire. For ImmuneRACE Cohort 3, a participant was defined as recovered based on two consecutive negative NP/OP PCR tests, clearance by a healthcare professional, or resolution of symptoms. Each participant in the prospective study had whole blood, serum and a nasopharyngeal or oropharyngeal swab collected by mobile phlebotomists. Prospective study participants could optionally give additional blood draws and questionnaires over an approximately 2-month period. Blood samples from the prospective study were shipped frozen or at room temperature prior to DNA extraction. Material: PBMCs or T cells enriched from blood (not recorded which). This clonotype originated in a woman aged 18-29 years who had recovered from COVID-19.

Here the CDR3 is given as CASSVEAGGPLTETQYF. The nucleotide sequence reads TGCGCCAGCAGTGTGGAGGCGGGGGGGCCCCTGACGGAGACCCAGTACTTC. This sequence uses TRBV10-2 and TRBJ2-5, with 9 bases matching TRBD2. The CDR3 holds 17 amino acids from the cysteine to the phenylalanine. Just the 51-base CDR3 DNA is kept, in frame starting at base 1. CDR1 WSHSY and CDR2 SAAADI are derived from the germline V gene. Compared with germline, V lacks 4 bases and J lacks 5 bases; bases without a gene match: 14.